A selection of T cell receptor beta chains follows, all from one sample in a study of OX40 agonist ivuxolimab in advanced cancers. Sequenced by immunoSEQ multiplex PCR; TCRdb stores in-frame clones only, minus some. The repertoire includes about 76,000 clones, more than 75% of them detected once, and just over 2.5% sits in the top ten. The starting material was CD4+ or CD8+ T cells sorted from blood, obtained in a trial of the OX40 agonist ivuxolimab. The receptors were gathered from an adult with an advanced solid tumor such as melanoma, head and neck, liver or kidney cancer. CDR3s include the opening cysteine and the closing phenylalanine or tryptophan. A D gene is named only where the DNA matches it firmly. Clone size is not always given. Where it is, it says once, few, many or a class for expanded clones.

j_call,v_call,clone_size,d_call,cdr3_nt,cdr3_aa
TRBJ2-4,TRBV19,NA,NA,TGTGCCAGCTCCGTACTAGCCAAAAACATTCAGTACTTC,CASSVLAKNIQYF
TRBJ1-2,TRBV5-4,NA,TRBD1,TGTGCCAGCAGCGGTAGGACAGGGGGGTATGGCTACACCTTC,CASSGRTGGYGYTF
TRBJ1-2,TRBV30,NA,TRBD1,TGTGCCTGGAGTCCCTGGACAGGGAGCATAGAAAGCTACACCTTC,CAWSPWTGSIESYTF
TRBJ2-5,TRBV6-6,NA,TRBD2,TGTGCCAGCAGTTACGGCGGGACTAGCGGGGGGGAGACCCAGTACTTC,CASSYGGTSGGETQYF
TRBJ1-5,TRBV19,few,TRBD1,TGTGCCAGTAGAGTCGGACAGGGCGCCGCTCAGCCCCAGCATTTT,CASRVGQGAAQPQHF
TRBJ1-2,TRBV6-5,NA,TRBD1,TGTGCCAGCAGAAAAGCCGGGACAGGTTATGGCTACACCTTC,CASRKAGTGYGYTF
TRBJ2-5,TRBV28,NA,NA,TGTGCCAGCAGTTTATGGACAGGGAGGGACGAGACCCAGTACTTC,CASSLWTGRDETQYF
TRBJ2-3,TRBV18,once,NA,TGTGCCAGCTCACCCGGCCCCACAGATACGCAGTATTTT,CASSPGPTDTQYF
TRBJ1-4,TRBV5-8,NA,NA,TGTGCCAGCAGCTTCTCCGGGTACGGCAATGAAAAACTGTTTTTT,CASSFSGYGNEKLFF
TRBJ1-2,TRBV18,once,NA,TGTGCCAGCTCACTTAGGACGGAGACCTATGGCTACACCTTC,CASSLRTETYGYTF
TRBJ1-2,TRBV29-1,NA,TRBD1,TGCAGCGTCCAGGGGGCCAATTATGGCTACACCTTC,CSVQGANYGYTF
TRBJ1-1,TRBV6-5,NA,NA,TGTGCCACCCGACAGAATAACATGAACACTGAAGCTTTCTTT,CATRQNNMNTEAFF
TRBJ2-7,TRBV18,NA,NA,TGTGCCAGCTCACCAGGTAACAGGGAGGGCTACGAGCAGTACTTC,CASSPGNREGYEQYF
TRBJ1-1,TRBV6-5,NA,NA,TGTGCCAGCACAACAAACAGGGACGGTATCGCTTTCTTT,CASTTNRDGIAFF
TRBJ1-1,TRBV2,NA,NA,TGTGCCAGCAAAGTTAGCAGGGGCACTGAAGCTTTCTTT,CASKVSRGTEAFF
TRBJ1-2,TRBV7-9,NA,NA,TGTGCCAGCAGCTTAGAGCAGGGGTTCTATGGCTACACCTTC,CASSLEQGFYGYTF
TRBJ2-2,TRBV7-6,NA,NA,TGTGCCAGCAGCTCGGCAAGGAGGGTCATCGGGGAGCTGTTTTTT,CASSSARRVIGELFF
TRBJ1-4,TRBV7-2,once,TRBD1,TGTGCCAGCAGCCGCGGGGACAGAGCTAATGAAAAACTGTTTTTT,CASSRGDRANEKLFF
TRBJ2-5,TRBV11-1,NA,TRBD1,TGTGCCAGCAGCCCCGGACAGGGGTACGAAGGGACCCAGTACTTC,CASSPGQGYEGTQYF
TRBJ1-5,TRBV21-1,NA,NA,TGTGCCAGCAGCCTAGGGCGACAGGGGGAAGAAGACAATCAGCCCCAGCATTTT,CASSLGRQGEEDNQPQHF
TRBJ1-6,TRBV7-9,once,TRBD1,TGTGCCAGCTCGGGACAGCTAAATTCACCCCTCCACTTT,CASSGQLNSPLHF
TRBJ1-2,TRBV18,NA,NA,TGTGCCAGCTCACCACCCAACAGGGTGGGGTATGGCTACACCTTC,CASSPPNRVGYGYTF
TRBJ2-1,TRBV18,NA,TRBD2,TGTGCCAGCTCACCACTAGGACTAGCGGGGATTTCCAACAATGAGCAGTTCTTC,CASSPLGLAGISNNEQFF
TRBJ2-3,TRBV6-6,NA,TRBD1,TGTGCCAGCAGTGACGGACAGGGGCGCACAGATACGCAGTATTTT,CASSDGQGRTDTQYF
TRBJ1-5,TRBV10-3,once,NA,TGTGCCATCAGGGGACTCGAAGATCAGCCCCAGCATTTT,CAIRGLEDQPQHF
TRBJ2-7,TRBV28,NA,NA,TGTGCCAGCAGTTCAGGACCGCTACCCTACGAGCAGTACTTC,CASSSGPLPYEQYF
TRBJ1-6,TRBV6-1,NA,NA,TGTGCCAGCAGAAAGGACAGCTCCTATAATTCACCCCTCCACTTT,CASRKDSSYNSPLHF
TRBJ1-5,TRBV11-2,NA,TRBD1,TGTGCCAGCAGCTCGGACAGGGGGCGAGGGCAGCCCCAGCATTTT,CASSSDRGRGQPQHF
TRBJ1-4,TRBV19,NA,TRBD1,TGTGCCAGTAGTCCGGGACAGGGGGAATTGGAAAAACTGTTTTTT,CASSPGQGELEKLFF
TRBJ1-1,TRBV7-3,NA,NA,TGTGCCAGCAGCCCCGGGGGACACCTGAACACTGAAGCTTTCTTT,CASSPGGHLNTEAFF
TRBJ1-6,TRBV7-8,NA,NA,TGTGCCAGCAGCACCCCGACAGGCTCTAATTCACCCCTCCACTTT,CASSTPTGSNSPLHF
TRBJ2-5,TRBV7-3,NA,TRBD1,TGTGCCAGCAGCCCCCGACAGGGATTGGGGGAGACCCAGTACTTC,CASSPRQGLGETQYF
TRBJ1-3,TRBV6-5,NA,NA,TGTGCCAGCAGCACAATGACAACAACTGGAAACACCATATATTTT,CASSTMTTTGNTIYF
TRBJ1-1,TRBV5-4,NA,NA,TGTGCCAGCAGCTTGTTGGCCGAAACGCTGAACACTGAAGCTTTCTTT,CASSLLAETLNTEAFF
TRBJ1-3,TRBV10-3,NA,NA,TGTGCCATCAGTGAACGGAACACCATATATTTT,CAISERNTIYF
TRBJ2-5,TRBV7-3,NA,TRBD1,TGTGCCAGCAGCCAGACCGGGACAGGGGGCGAGACCCAGTACTTC,CASSQTGTGGETQYF
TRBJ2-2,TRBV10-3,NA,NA,TGTGCCATCAGTGAGTCGAGGGGGGGGCGCGGCGCGAACACCGGGGAGCTGTTTTTT,CAISESRGGRGANTGELFF
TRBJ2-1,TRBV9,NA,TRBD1,TGTGCCAGCAGCAACCGGGACAGGCCCTACAATGAGCAGTTCTTC,CASSNRDRPYNEQFF